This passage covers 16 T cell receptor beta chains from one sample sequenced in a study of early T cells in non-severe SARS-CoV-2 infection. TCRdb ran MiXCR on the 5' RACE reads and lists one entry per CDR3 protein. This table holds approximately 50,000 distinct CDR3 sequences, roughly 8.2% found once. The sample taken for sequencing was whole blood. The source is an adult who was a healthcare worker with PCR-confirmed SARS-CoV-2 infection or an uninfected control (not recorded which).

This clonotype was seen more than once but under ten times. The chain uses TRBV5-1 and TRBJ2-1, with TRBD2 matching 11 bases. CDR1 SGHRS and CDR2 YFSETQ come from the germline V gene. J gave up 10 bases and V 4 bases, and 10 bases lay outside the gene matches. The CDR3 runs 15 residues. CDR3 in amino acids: CASSPTGLAEEEQFF. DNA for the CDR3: TGCGCCAGCAGCCCCACGGGACTAGCGGAAGAAGAGCAGTTCTTC.

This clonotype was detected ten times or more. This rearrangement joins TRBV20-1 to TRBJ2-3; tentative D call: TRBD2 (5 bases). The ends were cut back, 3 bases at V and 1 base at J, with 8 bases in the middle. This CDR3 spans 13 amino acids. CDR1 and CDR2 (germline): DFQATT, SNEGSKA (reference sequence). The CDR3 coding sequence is TGCAGTGCTAGGCTGGGAGGCACAGATACGCAGTATTTT. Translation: CSARLGGTDTQYF.

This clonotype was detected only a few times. As DNA, the CDR3 is TGTGCCAGCCAGACAGCTTTCCCTGAAGCTTTCTTT. It codes for CASQTAFPEAFF. This chain uses TRBV6-2 or TRBV6-3 with TRBJ1-1; a weak D match, TRBD1 (5 bases). CDR1 and CDR2 (germline): MNHEY, SVGEGT. The germline V and J ends were trimmed by 8 bases and 6 bases, with 13 bases remaining between them. The CDR3 spans 12 residues.

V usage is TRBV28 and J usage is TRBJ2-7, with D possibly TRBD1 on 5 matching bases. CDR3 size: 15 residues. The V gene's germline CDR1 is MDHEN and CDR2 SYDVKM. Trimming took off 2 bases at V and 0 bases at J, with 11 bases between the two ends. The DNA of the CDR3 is TGTGCCAGCAGTTTAAGGGGCTCTACCTCCTACGAGCAGTACTTC. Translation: CASSLRGSTSYEQYF.

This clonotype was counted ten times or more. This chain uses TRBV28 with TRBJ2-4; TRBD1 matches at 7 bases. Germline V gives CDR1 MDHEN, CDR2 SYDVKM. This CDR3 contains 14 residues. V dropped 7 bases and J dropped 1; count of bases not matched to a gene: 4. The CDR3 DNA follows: TGTGCCAGCATGGACAGGCTGGCCAAAAACATTCAGTACTTC. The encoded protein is CASMDRLAKNIQYF.

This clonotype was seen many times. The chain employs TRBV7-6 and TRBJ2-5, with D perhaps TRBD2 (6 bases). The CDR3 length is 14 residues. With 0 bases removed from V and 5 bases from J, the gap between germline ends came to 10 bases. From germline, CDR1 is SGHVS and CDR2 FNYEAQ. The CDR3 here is CASSLAGLRETQYF. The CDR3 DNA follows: TGTGCCAGCAGCTTAGCGGGACTCCGGGAGACCCAGTACTTC.

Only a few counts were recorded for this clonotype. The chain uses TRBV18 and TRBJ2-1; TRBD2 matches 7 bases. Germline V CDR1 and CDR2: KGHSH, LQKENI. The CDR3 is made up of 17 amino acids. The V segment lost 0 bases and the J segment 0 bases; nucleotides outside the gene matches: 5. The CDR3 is CASSPPGGVPSYNEQFF. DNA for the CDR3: TGTGCCAGCTCACCACCGGGGGGGGTACCCTCCTACAATGAGCAGTTCTTC. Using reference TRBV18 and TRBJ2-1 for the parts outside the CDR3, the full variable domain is NAGVMQNPRHLVRRRGQEARLRCSPMKGHSHVYWYRQLPEEGLKFMVYLQKENIIDESGMPKERFSAEFPKEGPSILRIQQVVRGDSAAYFCASSPPGGVPSYNEQFFGPGTRLTVL.

DNA for the CDR3: TGCGCCAGCAGCCAAGTACCAGGGAACACCGGGGAGCTGTTTTTT. It is translated as CASSQVPGNTGELFF. The chain has TRBV4-1 and TRBJ2-2; D gene uncertain. CDR3 length: 15 amino acids. V dropped 1 base and J dropped 1 base, with 7 bases sitting between them. The V gene's germline CDR1 is MGHRA and CDR2 YSYEKL.

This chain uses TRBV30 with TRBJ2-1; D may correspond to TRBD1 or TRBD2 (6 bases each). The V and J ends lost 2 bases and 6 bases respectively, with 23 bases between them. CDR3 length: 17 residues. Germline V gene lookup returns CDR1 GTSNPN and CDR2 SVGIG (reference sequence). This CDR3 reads CAWSLDGGWGAGNEQFF. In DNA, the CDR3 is TGTGCCTGGAGTCTCGATGGAGGATGGGGGGCAGGCAATGAGCAGTTCTTC.

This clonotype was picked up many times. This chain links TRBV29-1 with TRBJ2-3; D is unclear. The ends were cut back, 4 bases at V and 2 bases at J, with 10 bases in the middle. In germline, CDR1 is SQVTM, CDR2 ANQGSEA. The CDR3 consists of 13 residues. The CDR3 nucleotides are TGCAGCGTTGGTGAGCGAAACACAGATACGCAGTATTTT. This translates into CSVGERNTDTQYF.

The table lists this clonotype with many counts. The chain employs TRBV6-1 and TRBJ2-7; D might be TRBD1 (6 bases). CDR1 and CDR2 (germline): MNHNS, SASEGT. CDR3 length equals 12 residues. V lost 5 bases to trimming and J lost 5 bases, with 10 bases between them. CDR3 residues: CASSPTGHEQYF. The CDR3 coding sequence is TGTGCCAGCAGTCCAACAGGGCACGAGCAGTACTTC.

The CDR3 reads CSASRRDLNTGELFF. In DNA, the CDR3 is TGCAGTGCTAGTAGGCGGGATCTTAACACCGGGGAGCTGTTTTTT. The chain has TRBV20-1 and TRBJ2-2; possible D gene TRBD2, 6 bases. Germline values: CDR1 DFQATT, CDR2 SNEGSKA (reference sequence). The CDR3 runs 15 residues. V gave up 3 bases and J gave up 2 bases, with 13 bases separating them.

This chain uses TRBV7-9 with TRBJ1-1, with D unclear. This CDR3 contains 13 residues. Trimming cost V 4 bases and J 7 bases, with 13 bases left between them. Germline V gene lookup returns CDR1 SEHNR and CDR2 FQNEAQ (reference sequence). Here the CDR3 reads CASSSTSTDEAFF. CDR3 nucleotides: TGTGCCAGCAGCTCGACCTCGACGGATGAAGCTTTCTTT. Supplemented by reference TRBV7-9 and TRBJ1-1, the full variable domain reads DTGVSQNPRHKITKRGQNVTFRCDPISEHNRLYWYRQTLGQGPEFLTYFQNEAQLEKSRLLSDRFSAERPKGSFSTLEIQRTEQGDSAMYLCASSSTSTDEAFFGQGTRLTVV.

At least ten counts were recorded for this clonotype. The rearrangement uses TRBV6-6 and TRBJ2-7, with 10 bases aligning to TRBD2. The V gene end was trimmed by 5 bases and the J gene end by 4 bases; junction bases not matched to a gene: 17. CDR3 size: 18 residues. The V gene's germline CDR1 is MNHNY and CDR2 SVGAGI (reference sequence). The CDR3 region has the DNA TGTGCCAGCAGTCTTAGCGGGGGGACCCTCAAGCTGGGATACGAGCAGTACTTC. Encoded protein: CASSLSGGTLKLGYEQYF.

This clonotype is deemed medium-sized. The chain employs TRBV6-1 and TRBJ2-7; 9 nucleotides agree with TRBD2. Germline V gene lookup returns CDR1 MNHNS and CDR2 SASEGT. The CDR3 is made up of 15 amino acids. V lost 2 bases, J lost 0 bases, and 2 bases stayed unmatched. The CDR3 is CASSELSGSSYEQYF. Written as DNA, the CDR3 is TGTGCCAGCAGTGAACTTAGCGGGAGCTCCTACGAGCAGTACTTC.

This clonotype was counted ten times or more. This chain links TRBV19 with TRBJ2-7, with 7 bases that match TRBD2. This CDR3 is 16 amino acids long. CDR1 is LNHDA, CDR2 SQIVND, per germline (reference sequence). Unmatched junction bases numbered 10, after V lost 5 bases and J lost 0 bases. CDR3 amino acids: CASSPTAGLGSYEQYF. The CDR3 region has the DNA TGTGCCAGTAGTCCCACGGCCGGACTAGGCTCCTACGAGCAGTACTTC.